These 5 T cell receptor beta chains share one sample of origin, sequenced in a study of blood T cells in healthy people across ages. Combining a sample-barcoded 5' primer with a J-beta primer mix, a second PCR ran for roughly 6 to 12 cycles. TCRdb fed the 5' RACE reads into MiXCR, producing one record per CDR3 protein. The sample consists of 700,000 to 1,000,000 distinct CDR3 sequences, under 45% of them appearing once. What was sequenced was blood. All receptors come from a man between 60 and 75 years old in good health.

Here the CDR3 reads CASRAGGLDTGELFF. In nucleotides, the CDR3 is TGTGCCAGCAGGGCAGGGGGATTGGACACCGGGGAGCTGTTTTTT. This chain links TRBV28 with TRBJ2-2; 7 bases are shared with TRBD1. Unmatched junction bases numbered 7, after V lost 6 bases and J lost 3 bases. CDR3 length equals 15 residues. The V gene's germline CDR1 is MDHEN and CDR2 SYDVKM. Using reference TRBV28 and TRBJ2-2 for the parts outside the CDR3, the full variable domain is DVKVTQSSRYLVKRTGEKVFLECVQDMDHENMFWYRQDPGLGLRLIYFSYDVKMKEKGDIPEGYSVSREKKERFSLILESASTNQTSMYLCASRAGGLDTGELFFGEGSRLTVL.

This clonotype has only a few counts. V usage is TRBV7-9 and J usage is TRBJ2-5; a possible D gene is TRBD1 (6 bases). Trimming left V 2 bases short and J 3 bases short, with 10 bases between. The germline V gene encodes CDR1 SEHNR and CDR2 FQNEAQ (reference sequence). The CDR3 extends over 14 amino acids. The CDR3 region is CASSLRTAEETQYF. The CDR3 bases are TGTGCCAGCAGCTTACGGACAGCCGAAGAGACCCAGTACTTC.

The chain uses TRBV7-2 and TRBJ1-1; 7 bases map to TRBD1. Germline CDR1 reads SGHTA; CDR2 reads FQGNSA. The CDR3 covers 15 residues. V shed 4 bases, J shed 1 base, and the junction held 6 bases outside the gene matches. Written as DNA, the CDR3 is TGTGCCAGCAGCTCCGACAGGGTTAAGAACACTGAAGCTTTCTTT. Translation: CASSSDRVKNTEAFF.

The rearrangement uses TRBV14 and TRBJ1-6, with 7 bases matching TRBD1. The ends lost 3 bases at V and 9 bases at J; junction bases unmatched: 11. The CDR3 has 16 residues. Per germline, CDR1 SGHDN and CDR2 FVKESK. Written as DNA, the CDR3 is TGTGCCAGCAGCCAGTTACTTGGGACAGCCGTTTCACCCCTCCACTTT. Translation: CASSQLLGTAVSPLHF.

The chain carries TRBV12-5 and TRBJ1-2; D call uncertain. The CDR3 has 14 amino acids. Trimming left V 6 bases short and J 2 bases short, with 13 bases between. The V gene's germline CDR1 is LGHNT and CDR2 FRNRAP. The CDR3 region has the DNA TGTGCTAGTGGACAAAGGCGCGCGAACTATGGCTACACCTTC. Translating it yields CASGQRRANYGYTF.